These T cell receptor beta chains were read from a single sample in a study of Ad26.COV2.S vaccination and SARS-CoV-2 variants. The table came from immunoSEQ multiplex PCR; TCRdb's copy has only in-frame clones and leaves some out. The sample holds roughly 320,000 clones, about 86% seen once. Material: peripheral blood, obtained in a trial of Ad26.COV2.S vaccine versus placebo. Source of these receptors: a person between 18 and 65 years old who received the Ad26.COV2.S COVID-19 vaccine or a placebo. CDR3s include the opening cysteine and the closing phenylalanine or tryptophan. Each record gives: V gene, CDR3 protein.

>TRBV5-1
CASSLAPIGGNSPLHF
>TRBV14
CASSKGGQNEQFF
>TRBV6-5
CASSPRGLVYGYTF
>TRBV2
CASSVGQLGEQYF
>TRBV19
CASSIRPPPNTGELFF
>TRBV7-9
CASSLGGTLNQPQHF
>TRBV27
CASSLTGGRPKAFF
>TRBV3-1/TRBV3-2
CASSRVANSPLHF
>TRBV18
CASSLTSPGGDTQYF
>TRBV2
CASTRPGMGTSGGQSSYNEQFF
>TRBV6-1
CASSDGRGRNYEQYF
>TRBV18
CASSLVGSLYSNQPQHF
>TRBV10-3
CAISENPGDGYTF
>TRBV6-2/TRBV6-3
CASSPRDRNIQYF
>TRBV3-1/TRBV3-2
CASSPGTASNQPQHF
>TRBV9
CASSVQPSPGLETQYF
>TRBV7-2
CASSQVGNSPLHF
>TRBV20-1
CSASVGKEGLFF
>TRBV4-3
CASSQDLWVVNTEAFF
>TRBV3-1/TRBV3-2
CASSHGTANYGYTF
>TRBV18
CASSEVQGYGYTF
>TRBV5-4
CASSLGGDSYNEQFF
>TRBV7-2
CASKRQRYYNEQFF
>TRBV29-1
CSVEGLYF
>TRBV29-1
CSEGQGTNTEAFF
>TRBV5-4
CASSPSFSGGGANYGYTF
>TRBV29-1
CSVENRTPYGYTF
>TRBV5-1
CARGQGGGEQYF
>TRBV6-5
CASSIDGYAGNTIYF
>TRBV10-3
CANHPTGKATDTQYF
>TRBV7-8
CASSLLGGVNTEAFF
>TRBV15
CATSRVRGRTEAFF
>TRBV2
CASSRRAGTDTQYF
>TRBV6-1
CASSEGPADTQYF
>TRBV29-1
CSAGGTGGPYEQYF
>TRBV5-5
CASTPFGGQGNEKLFF
>TRBV25-1
CASSGKKWGHEQYF
>TRBV30
CAWSPLSSGLGGYTF
>TRBV7-9
CASRPTPGQGSYEQYF
>TRBV10-3
CAISGSSSGGESEEQFF
>TRBV3-1/TRBV3-2
CASIKSGTQADTGELFF
>TRBV19
CASKYSAGYGYTF
>TRBV11-3
CASSLHSGELFF
>TRBV19
CASSTQGAHQPQHF
>TRBV7-9
CASSLASRGGSPLHF
>TRBV5-1
CASSLGVAGFTDTQYF